This T cell receptor beta chain was captured by sequencing in a study of Tregs in tolerant kidney transplant recipients. Some clones are missing from TCRdb's copy, which holds only in-frame ones; the method was immunoSEQ multiplex PCR. This table has approximately 60,000 clones, more than 75% appearing once. The CDR3 consists of 15 residues. The ends lost 2 bases at V and 4 bases at J; junction bases unmatched: 5. Germline CDR1 MNHNY, CDR2 SVGAGI (reference sequence). Notes on the study in general: Donor-specific Treg expansion exceeded global Treg expansion in tolerant patients, suggesting antigen drive.

The nonmyeloablative bone marrow transplants came from related graft donors, with transient mixed chimerism. As concerns this clone: Its target is not known.

The sequencing here drew on CD4+ T cells from blood (PBMCs), taken 6 months after the transplant. This TCR was recovered from a human patient who received a combined kidney and bone marrow transplant. A share of the T cells may be of graft donor origin. The chain links TRBV6-6 to TRBJ1-5, with 7 bases aligning to TRBD1. CDR3 sequence reads: CASSYHRGVNQPQHF. CDR3 bases: TGTGCCAGCAGTTACCACAGGGGAGTTAATCAGCCCCAGCATTTT.